This T cell receptor (beta chain) was identified during a study of graft-versus-host responses after intestinal transplantation. About the research overall: The recipients all started with anti-thymocyte globulin induction and then took tacrolimus and steroids for approximately 3 years.

The V gene end was trimmed by 6 bases and the J gene end by 12 bases; junction bases not matched to a gene: 3. This CDR3 contains 11 residues. The germline gives CDR1 LNHDA, CDR2 SQIVND (reference sequence). The table came from immunoSEQ multiplex PCR; TCRdb's copy has only in-frame clones and leaves some out. This sample has 95,000 to 130,000 clones, with less than 95% found just once. Regarding this clone: As yet, its antigen is unknown.

The chain has TRBV19 and TRBJ1-4; TRBD1 matches 8 bases. Sequenced material: unstimulated CD4+ T cells sorted from spleen or lymph node cells, taken before intestinal transplant. The receptor was derived from a human donor who received an intestinal transplant. CDR3 in DNA: TGTGCCAGTAGGGGACAGGTGGAACTGTTTTTT. Amino acids: CASRGQVELFF. The variable domain in full, with the rest retrieved from reference TRBV19 and TRBJ1-4, is DGGITQSPKYLFRKEGQNVTLSCEQNLNHDAMYWYRQDPGQGLRLIYYSQIVNDFQKGDIAEGYSVSREKKESFPLTVTSAQKNPTAFYLCASRGQVELFFGSGTQLSVL.